These T cell receptor beta chains were read from a single sample in a study of T cells in Graves' hyperthyroidism and ophthalmopathy. MiXCR, applied by TCRdb to the multiplex PCR reads, yields one record per CDR3 protein. Here the sample spans nearly 600,000 distinct CDR3 sequences, approximately 15% being singletons. Material for sequencing was blood. Receptors were obtained from a woman aged 30 to 39 with Graves' hyperthyroidism that later progressed to Graves' ophthalmopathy. The CDR3 runs from the conserved cysteine through the conserved F or W. The order of the fields is V gene, clone size, D gene, J gene, CDR3 protein, CDR3 DNA. D genes are given only for firm matches. Not every row has a clone size; where given, it reads once, few, many or a size class.

TRBV7-8	many	NA	TRBJ1-4	CASIKSEAANEKLFF	TGTGCCAGCATAAAGTCGGAGGCGGCGAATGAAAAACTGTTTTTT
TRBV20-1	few	TRBD2	TRBJ2-5	CSARGDYFQEAQYF	TGCAGTGCTAGAGGGGACTACTTCCAAGAGGCCCAGTACTTC
TRBV11-2	NA	TRBD1	TRBJ1-3	CASSPPRDRGSGNTIYF	TGTGCCAGCAGCCCTCCCCGGGACAGGGGGTCTGGAAACACCATATATTTT
TRBV7-2	NA	TRBD1	TRBJ1-3	CASSLATGSGNTIYF	TGTGCCAGCAGCTTAGCGACAGGGTCTGGAAACACCATATATTTT
TRBV6-1	many	TRBD1	TRBJ2-5	CASAGQGETQYF	TGTGCCAGCGCCGGACAGGGAGAGACCCAGTACTTC
TRBV7-2	many	TRBD1	TRBJ1-1	CASRSGTGWVTEAFF	TGTGCCAGCAGATCCGGGACAGGGTGGGTGACTGAAGCTTTCTTT
TRBV19	few	TRBD2	TRBJ2-1	CASSFSGVSYNEQFF	TGTGCCAGTAGTTTTAGCGGGGTCTCCTACAATGAGCAGTTCTTC
TRBV20-1	many	TRBD1	TRBJ2-7	CSAAGQGGEQYF	TGCAGTGCCGCGGGACAGGGGGGTGAGCAGTACTTC
TRBV7-2	few	NA	TRBJ1-2	CASSMSGLYGYTF	TGTGCCAGCAGCATGTCGGGGCTATATGGCTACACCTTC
TRBV12-3/TRBV12-4	many	NA	TRBJ1-2	CAIRSGGYTF	TGTGCCATCCGATCGGGGGGCTACACCTTC
TRBV6-2/TRBV6-3	many	TRBD1	TRBJ2-7	CASSSTGGFYEQYF	TGTGCCAGCAGTTCGACAGGGGGGTTCTACGAGCAGTACTTC
TRBV9	many	TRBD2	TRBJ2-2	CASSVGGSNTGELFF	TGTGCCAGCAGCGTAGGCGGGAGTAACACCGGGGAGCTGTTTTTT
TRBV9	few	TRBD1	TRBJ1-1	CASSARQGAETEAFF	TGTGCCAGCAGCGCGCGACAGGGGGCAGAGACTGAAGCTTTCTTT
TRBV19	many	NA	TRBJ2-5	CASSTSREETQYF	TGTGCCAGTAGTACCTCTAGGGAAGAGACCCAGTACTTC